This TCR beta chain was sequenced during a study of blood T cell repertoires in COVID-19. Study details: Nucleic acid was either cDNA or gDNA, and it came from T cells, B-cell-depleted T cells, or PBMCs.

The J segment lost 7 bases and the V segment lost 1 base, leaving 5 bases of the junction unmatched. Germline V gene sequence: CDR1 LGHDT, CDR2 YNNKEL (reference sequence). The CDR3 covers 15 residues. Original processing notes: Reference gene primer amplification gave estimated nucleated cell counts. The data were produced by immunoSEQ multiplex PCR, yet TCRdb's version contains in-frame clones alone and is incomplete. Clone size and the V and J calls come from that table; the DNA yielded D and trimming. The sample includes about 210,000 clones, roughly 78% seen only once; the top ten take approximately 12%.

The J gene is TRBJ1-4, the V gene TRBV3-1 (or the pseudogene TRBV3-2), with 8 bases identical to TRBD1. The origin of this receptor is a middle-aged woman with acute or convalescent COVID-19. Sequenced sample: peripheral blood. CDR3 residues: CASSQGTGIGEKLFF. In DNA form, the CDR3 reads TGTGCCAGCAGCCAAGGGACAGGGATCGGTGAAAAACTGTTTTTT.